The 12 T cell receptor beta chains below come from one sample, sequenced in a study of blood T cell repertoires in COVID-19. The protocol was immunoSEQ multiplex PCR, while the TCRdb copy is restricted to in-frame clones and leaves out a portion. The sample carries about 480,000 clones, approximately 90% recorded once. Sequencing was carried out using PBMCs or T cells enriched from blood (not recorded which). All receptors come from a woman aged 18-30 years with acute COVID-19.

This clone was observed a single time. This chain joins TRBV28 and TRBJ1-3; no firm D call. Trimming took 5 bases from V and 0 from J, leaving 14 bases between them. This CDR3 has 16 amino acids. Germline lookup yields CDR1 MDHEN and CDR2 SYDVKM. The CDR3 loop reads CASSILSLNSGNTIYF. The CDR3 coding sequence is TGTGCCAGCAGTATCCTATCTCTAAACTCTGGAAACACCATATATTTT.

V is TRBV4-3 and J is TRBJ2-7; D gene uncertain. The CDR3 covers 15 residues. Per the germline V gene, CDR1 is LGHNA and CDR2 is YSLEER. Between the trimmed V and J ends, which lost 0 bases and 1 base, there was a span of 10 bases. CDR3 in amino acids: CASSQDRTQSYEQYF. The CDR3 bases are TGCGCCAGCAGCCAAGATAGAACCCAATCCTACGAGCAGTACTTC.

The genes are TRBV20-1 and TRBJ2-1; 8 nucleotides match TRBD2. The germline V gene encodes CDR1 DFQATT and CDR2 SNEGSKA (reference sequence). V lost 3 bases to trimming and J lost 0 bases; unmatched junction nucleotides: 13. This CDR3 has 18 residues. The CDR3: CSASAILAGLSSYNEQFF. The CDR3 nucleotides are TGCAGTGCTAGTGCGATCCTAGCGGGCCTGAGCTCCTACAATGAGCAGTTCTTC.

The chain links TRBV27 to TRBJ1-2; TRBD1 agrees at 12 bases. The CDR3 totals 15 residues. Losses at the gene ends were 3 bases for V and 8 bases for J; bases not matched to a gene: 7. CDR1 and CDR2 (germline): MNHEY, SMNVEV (reference sequence). CDR3 bases: TGTGCCAGCAGTTTCTGGGACAGGGGGCGCTTAGGCTACACCTTC. This codes for CASSFWDRGRLGYTF.

This clone was picked up many times. The genes are TRBV5-4 and TRBJ1-2; D possibly corresponds to TRBD1 (6 bases). Germline lookup yields CDR1 SGHNT and CDR2 YYREEE (reference sequence). V lost 5 bases, J lost 5 bases, and 13 bases lay in between. CDR3 length: 13 residues. The CDR3 DNA follows: TGTGCCAGCAGGGAGACAGGCAATTATGGCTACACCTTC. Its protein product is CASRETGNYGYTF.

The chain employs TRBV6-5 and TRBJ1-1; D not certain. Germline loops: CDR1 MNHEY, CDR2 SVGAGI. The length of the CDR3 is 13 residues. Trimming pared 6 bases from V and 3 bases from J, leaving 11 bases between. DNA for the CDR3: TGTGCCAGCAGAAATTATGTTCACACTGAAGCTTTCTTT. Encoded protein: CASRNYVHTEAFF.

This chain joins TRBV24-1 and TRBJ1-5; no clear D gene. Germline V CDR1 and CDR2: KGHDR, SFDVKD. The CDR3 sequence is 18 residues long. V shed 3 bases and J shed 2 bases, with 19 bases lying between them. This chain's CDR3 is CATSDKVSWRSRNQPQHF. The CDR3, as DNA: TGTGCCACCAGTGATAAGGTAAGCTGGAGGTCCCGCAATCAGCCCCAGCATTTT.

The gene calls are TRBV7-9 and TRBJ1-4, with 11 bases matching TRBD1. This CDR3 region has 15 residues. CDR1 and CDR2 from the germline V gene are SEHNR and FQNEAQ (reference sequence). V shed 4 bases, J shed 8 bases, and the junction held 6 bases outside the gene matches. CDR3 region: CASSSTGTGGEKLFF. DNA of the CDR3: TGTGCCAGCAGCTCAACCGGGACAGGGGGAGAAAAACTGTTTTTT.

A few counts support this clone. The chain links TRBV30 to TRBJ1-1, with no clear D. Trimming cost V 3 bases and J 0 bases, with 5 bases left between them. CDR1 is GTSNPN and CDR2 is SVGIG in the germline V gene (reference sequence). The CDR3 is 12 residues long. The DNA of the CDR3 is TGTGCCTGGAGGTCAATGAACACTGAAGCTTTCTTT. This translates into CAWRSMNTEAFF.

The V gene is TRBV2, the J gene TRBJ2-1, with 7 bases fitting TRBD2. Losses at the gene ends were 7 bases for V and 8 bases for J; bases not matched to a gene: 14. Germline values: CDR1 SNHLY, CDR2 FYNNEI. The CDR3 sequence is 15 residues long. The CDR3 region has the DNA TGTGCCAGCAAGGCTAGCGGAGGATTAGTTGATGAGCAGTTCTTC. Its protein product is CASKASGGLVDEQFF.

The chain uses TRBV5-1 and TRBJ1-1; D unclear. CDR1 SGHRS and CDR2 YFSETQ come from the germline V gene. The V and J ends lost 4 bases and 1 base respectively, with 14 bases between them. The CDR3 sequence is 15 residues long. Here the CDR3 DNA reads TGCGCCAGCAGCCCCGATACCGGCGGGAACACTGAAGCTTTCTTT. Amino acid sequence: CASSPDTGGNTEAFF.

V is TRBV18 and J is TRBJ2-2, with 8 bases matching TRBD1. Germline CDR1 and CDR2: KGHSH and LQKENI. J was trimmed by 7 bases and V by 1 base; bases with no gene match: 8. The CDR3 runs to 16 residues. The CDR3 region is CASSPLGQGNGGELFF. The CDR3 DNA follows: TGTGCCAGCTCACCACTAGGACAGGGAAACGGCGGGGAGCTGTTTTTT. The full variable domain, completed using reference TRBV18 and TRBJ2-2, is NAGVMQNPRHLVRRRGQEARLRCSPMKGHSHVYWYRQLPEEGLKFMVYLQKENIIDESGMPKERFSAEFPKEGPSILRIQQVVRGDSAAYFCASSPLGQGNGGELFFGEGSRLTVL.